This TCR beta chain was sequenced during a study of blood T cell repertoires in COVID-19. Looking at the study overall: PBMCs, B-cell-depleted T cells, or T cells provided the cDNA or gDNA that made up the material.

TCRdb's copy holds only in-frame clones and misses some; the assay was immunoSEQ multiplex PCR. The sample lists about 260,000 clones, less than 90% seen once, with 1.5% to 2% in the top ten. Unmatched junction bases numbered 12, after V lost 5 bases and J lost 4 bases. Germline CDR1 and CDR2: SGHVS and FQNEAQ. CDR3 length: 16 residues. The chain carries TRBV7-8 and TRBJ1-1; 8 nucleotides align to TRBD1. The sequencing input was peripheral blood. The sequence came from a man aged 25 to 45 with active or convalescent COVID-19. CDR3 protein: CASSPADRDLGTEAFF. The CDR3 DNA follows: TGTGCCAGCAGCCCAGCGGACAGGGACCTAGGCACTGAAGCTTTCTTT.